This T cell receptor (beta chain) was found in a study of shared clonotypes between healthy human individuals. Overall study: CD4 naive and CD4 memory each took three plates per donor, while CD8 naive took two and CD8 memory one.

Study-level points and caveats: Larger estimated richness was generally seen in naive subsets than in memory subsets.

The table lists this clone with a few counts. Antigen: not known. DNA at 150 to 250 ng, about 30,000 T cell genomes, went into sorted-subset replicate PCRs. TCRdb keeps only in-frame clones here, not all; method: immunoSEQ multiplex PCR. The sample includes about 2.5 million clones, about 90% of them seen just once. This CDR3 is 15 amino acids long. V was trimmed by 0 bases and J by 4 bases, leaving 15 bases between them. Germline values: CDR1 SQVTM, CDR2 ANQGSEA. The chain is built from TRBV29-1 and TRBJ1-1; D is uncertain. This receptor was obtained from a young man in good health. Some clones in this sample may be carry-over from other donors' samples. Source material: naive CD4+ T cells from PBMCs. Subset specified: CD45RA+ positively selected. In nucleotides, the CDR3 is TGCAGCGTTGAAGAGGAAAGGGTGGAAGGCACTGAAGCTTTCTTT. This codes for CSVEEERVEGTEAFF.